This entry describes one T cell receptor (beta chain). Its matching antigen is unknown. The CDR3 has 16 amino acids. Germline CDR1 and CDR2: MNHEY and SMNVEV (reference sequence). The V gene lost 3 bases and the J gene lost 1 base, with 12 bases spanning the gap. These data originate in a study of graft-versus-host responses after intestinal transplantation. Study-level background: Induction using anti-thymocyte globulin, followed by tacrolimus and steroids for two to four years, was given to all recipients.

The method was immunoSEQ multiplex PCR; TCRdb's version includes in-frame clones alone and lacks a portion of them. The sample has tens of thousands of clones, over 75% seen once; the top ten hold around 0.53%. Sequencing used unstimulated CD8+ T cells sorted from spleen or lymph node cells, obtained before intestinal transplant. The rearrangement links TRBV27 to TRBJ1-4; D remains ambiguous. The TCR originated in a human donor who received an intestinal transplant. The CDR3 region has the DNA TGTGCCAGCAGTTTCGGATTTCAGGTAACTAATGAAAAACTGTTTTTT. Amino acid sequence: CASSFGFQVTNEKLFF. Together with reference TRBV27 and TRBJ1-4, the CDR3 gives the full variable domain: EAQVTQNPRYLITVTGKKLTVTCSQNMNHEYMSWYRQDPGLGLRQIYYSMNVEVTDKGDVPEGYKVSRKEKRNFPLILESPSPNQTSLYFCASSFGFQVTNEKLFFGSGTQLSVL.